This T cell receptor (beta chain) was documented in a study of T cells in tuberculosis. Time point indicated: new active TB diagnosis, blood taken before or within 7 days of starting treatment. The method was immunoSEQ multiplex PCR; TCRdb's version includes in-frame clones alone and lacks a portion of them. In the table there are approximately 46,000 clones, around 96% of which are singletons. Between the trimmed V and J ends, which lost 0 bases and 5 bases, there was a span of 13 bases. Germline CDR1 LGHNA, CDR2 YSLEER. The CDR3 sequence is 15 residues long. Study-wide results and caveats: Classification accuracy was over 85% (AUROC 0.7 to 0.95) with the GMM-specific repertoire.

Comment on this clone: The antigen is undetermined.

The sample was PBMCs, taken at tuberculosis diagnosis. This TCR derives from an adult with tuberculosis. The chain links TRBV4-3 to TRBJ1-1, with D unresolved. CDR3 coding DNA: TGCGCCAGCAGCCAAGATACGGAGTTGAGAACTGAAGCTTTCTTT. It is translated as CASSQDTELRTEAFF.